This T cell receptor beta chain was identified in a study of blood T cells in healthy people across ages. General observations from the study: Diversity was higher, and naive CD4+ cells more numerous, in long-lived donors than in aged donors.

Concerning this clonotype: What it binds is unknown.

Combining a sample-barcoded 5' primer with a J-beta primer mix, a second PCR ran for about 7 to 11 cycles. One entry per CDR3 protein, called by TCRdb with MiXCR from the 5' RACE reads. The data contain 1,800,000 or so distinct CDR3 sequences, more than 35% of them singletons. The CDR3 consists of 15 residues. V shed 2 bases, J shed 7 bases, and the junction held 12 bases outside the gene matches. The germline V gene encodes CDR1 DFQATT and CDR2 SNEGSKA (reference sequence). The rearrangement joins TRBV20-1 to TRBJ1-2, with 8 bases fitting TRBD1. Sequencing was carried out using blood. The clonotype originates from a human donor in good health. The CDR3 sequence: CSARRQGAQILGYTF. CDR3 DNA: TGCAGTGCTAGAAGGCAGGGGGCGCAAATTCTTGGCTACACCTTC.